The 26 T cell receptor beta chains reported below all come from one sample, sequenced in a study of blood T cell repertoires in COVID-19. The data were produced by immunoSEQ multiplex PCR, yet TCRdb's version contains in-frame clones alone and is incomplete. The sample consists of about 110,000 clones, about 79% of them appearing once. Input material: peripheral blood. These TCRs come from an elderly woman with active or convalescent COVID-19.

The DNA of the CDR3 is TGTGCCACCAGATACTACAATGAGCAGTTCTTC. Its protein is CATRYYNEQFF. The chain links TRBV27 to TRBJ2-1, with D hard to call. The V end lost 10 bases, the J end lost 3 bases, and 7 bases lay between the germline ends. CDR3 length: 11 amino acids. Germline assignment: CDR1 MNHEY and CDR2 SMNVEV (reference sequence).

V gene TRBV7-2 combines with J gene TRBJ2-5; 8 bases map to TRBD2. The germline gives CDR1 SGHTA, CDR2 FQGNSA. The ends lost 1 base at V and 1 base at J; junction bases unmatched: 5. This CDR3 has 16 residues. CDR3 sequence (DNA): TGTGCCAGCAGCTTAGTGGGTAGCGGGGCCCAAGAGACCCAGTACTTC. Translation gives CASSLVGSGAQETQYF.

Only a few counts were recorded for this clone. The chain recombines TRBV3-1 (or the pseudogene TRBV3-2) with TRBJ1-1; possibly TRBD1 for D (5 bases). The germline V gene encodes CDR1 LGHDT and CDR2 YNNKEL (reference sequence). Trimming removed 4 bases from V and 6 bases from J, with 24 bases in between. CDR3 length: 17 amino acids. The CDR3 spells CASSPPPAEPRGSEAFF. The CDR3 DNA reads as TGTGCCAGCAGCCCGCCCCCGGCAGAACCTAGGGGCTCTGAAGCTTTCTTT.

This clone was counted a single time. This sequence joins TRBV4-2 and TRBJ2-3, with 10 bases matching TRBD1. Germline V lookup: CDR1 LGHNA, CDR2 YNFKEQ. J gave up 1 base and V 5 bases, and 6 bases lay outside the gene matches. The CDR3 totals 16 residues. CDR3 sequence reads: CASSWTGTGGTDTQYF. The CDR3 bases are TGTGCCAGCAGCTGGACCGGGACAGGGGGCACAGATACGCAGTATTTT.

The V call is TRBV29-1, the J call TRBJ2-3; D might be TRBD2 (6 bases). The germline CDR1 and CDR2 sequences are SQVTM and ANQGSEA. The CDR3 has 14 residues. V shed 5 bases and J shed 2 bases, with 14 bases lying between them. The CDR3 here is CSVNPGLHTDTQYF. The CDR3 DNA reads as TGCAGCGTTAATCCGGGACTTCACACAGATACGCAGTATTTT.

The V call is TRBV7-3, the J call TRBJ2-1; 10 positions match TRBD2. The CDR3 covers 14 residues. Germline loops: CDR1 SGHTA, CDR2 FQGTGA. V shed 5 bases, J shed 5 bases, and the junction held 3 bases outside the gene matches. The CDR3 protein is CASSRTSGHNEQFF. CDR3 DNA sequence: TGTGCCAGCAGCCGGACTAGCGGCCACAATGAGCAGTTCTTC.

The chain recombines TRBV16 with TRBJ2-2; D call uncertain. Deletions cut 6 bases from V and 4 bases from J, with 12 bases between. There are 14 residues in the CDR3. The germline CDR1 and CDR2 sequences are KGHSY and FQNENV. The CDR3 is CASSQAAFTGELFF. CDR3 nucleotides: TGTGCCAGCAGTCAGGCAGCCTTCACCGGGGAGCTGTTTTTT.

This chain uses TRBV10-3 with TRBJ2-3; the match to TRBD2 covers 9 bases. The CDR3 runs 14 residues. After removal of 8 bases from V and 1 base from J, the junction contained 4 bases not matched to a gene. Germline assignment: CDR1 ENHRY and CDR2 SYGVKD. CDR3 nucleotide sequence: TGTGCCATCGCTAGCGGGAAAGGCACAGATACGCAGTATTTT. Its protein product is CAIASGKGTDTQYF.

This chain connects TRBV19 to TRBJ2-3, with 14 positions matching TRBD2. Germline V gives CDR1 LNHDA, CDR2 SQIVND (reference sequence). V shed 5 bases and J 5 bases; nucleotides not matched to a gene: 6. The CDR3 is made up of 16 amino acids. In DNA form, the CDR3 reads TGTGCCAGTAGTCTCCGACTAGCGGGAGGGGTAGATACGCAGTATTTT. Amino acid sequence: CASSLRLAGGVDTQYF.

The chain employs TRBV2 and TRBJ1-1; 9 nucleotides line up with TRBD1. Germline CDR1 SNHLY, CDR2 FYNNEI. V lost 5 bases, J lost 3 bases, and 13 bases stayed unmatched. This CDR3 spans 17 amino acids. The CDR3 bases are TGTGCCAGCAGTCTGGGGGGGACAGGGCGGAGGGACACTGAAGCTTTCTTT. This translates into CASSLGGTGRRDTEAFF.

This clone was counted a few times. The gene calls are TRBV27 and TRBJ2-1, with 11 bases identical to TRBD1. CDR1 MNHEY and CDR2 SMNVEV come from the germline V gene (reference sequence). CDR3 length: 17 amino acids. J was trimmed by 1 base and V by 5 bases; bases with no gene match: 7. CDR3 protein: CASSKWGTGGSYNEQFF. In nucleotides, the CDR3 is TGTGCCAGCAGTAAATGGGGGACAGGGGGATCCTACAATGAGCAGTTCTTC.

The rearrangement uses TRBV6-6 and TRBJ2-1, with 11 bases fitting TRBD2. Germline loops: CDR1 MNHNY, CDR2 SVGAGI (reference sequence). J gave up 9 bases and V 0 bases, and 7 bases lay outside the gene matches. CDR3 size: 16 residues. CDR3 sequence reads: CASSYSRLAGWAEQFF. The DNA of the CDR3 is TGTGCCAGCAGTTACTCGAGACTAGCGGGATGGGCTGAGCAGTTCTTC.

The genes are TRBV21-1 and TRBJ1-1. TRBV21-1 corresponds to a pseudogene. The CDR3 extends over 15 amino acids. This chain's CDR3 is CASSTHPPMNTEAFF. CDR3 bases: TGTGCCAGCAGCACCCATCCCCCTATGAACACTGAAGCTTTCTTT.

The sample holds one count of this clone. The chain uses TRBV10-3 and TRBJ2-7; 7 bases align to TRBD1. The CDR3 has 14 residues. Germline values: CDR1 ENHRY, CDR2 SYGVKD. The V and J ends lost 8 bases and 2 bases, in that order; junction bases with no gene match: 9. The CDR3 is CAIGELTGTYEQYF. The DNA of the CDR3 is TGTGCCATCGGGGAATTGACAGGGACCTACGAGCAGTACTTC.

The rearrangement joins TRBV12-3 or TRBV12-4 to TRBJ1-2; D call uncertain. This CDR3 region has 12 residues. V was trimmed by 5 bases and J by 3 bases, leaving 7 bases between them. CDR3: CASSNGHYGYTF. CDR3 DNA: TGTGCCAGCAGTAATGGGCACTATGGCTACACCTTC.

V and J are TRBV19 and TRBJ2-5, with a possible D match to TRBD1 (6 bases). The V and J ends lost 4 bases and 7 bases respectively, with 19 bases between them. The CDR3 runs to 15 residues. CDR1 LNHDA and CDR2 SQIVND come from the germline V gene (reference sequence). This chain's CDR3 is CASSNTGIGPGTQYF. The DNA of the CDR3 is TGTGCCAGTAGTAATACAGGGATTGGACCTGGGACCCAGTACTTC.

V gene TRBV19 combines with J gene TRBJ1-1; D possibly corresponds to TRBD1 (5 bases). From germline, CDR1 is LNHDA and CDR2 SQIVND (reference sequence). The CDR3 extends over 11 amino acids. Between the trimmed V and J ends, which lost 8 bases and 8 bases, there was a span of 12 bases. For the CDR3, the DNA is TGTGCCAGTGGGGCGGGGGGAGAAGCTTTCTTT. Translated, it gives CASGAGGEAFF. Together with reference TRBV19 and TRBJ1-1, the CDR3 gives the full variable domain: DGGITQSPKYLFRKEGQNVTLSCEQNLNHDAMYWYRQDPGQGLRLIYYSQIVNDFQKGDIAEGYSVSREKKESFPLTVTSAQKNPTAFYLCASGAGGEAFFGQGTRLTVV.

This chain joins TRBV29-1 and TRBJ2-1, with TRBD2 as a possible D gene (6 bases). CDR3 length: 18 residues. V was clipped by 4 bases and J by 0 bases, with 22 bases between them. The germline gives CDR1 SQVTM, CDR2 ANQGSEA. CDR3 protein: CSVAQHGGRATSYNEQFF. The CDR3 nucleotides read TGCAGCGTTGCCCAACATGGAGGGCGGGCGACCTCCTACAATGAGCAGTTCTTC.

The rearrangement links TRBV12-3 or TRBV12-4 to TRBJ1-2; 7 nucleotides line up with TRBD1. The length of the CDR3 is 13 residues. Trimming at V came to 4 bases and at J to 4 bases, leaving 3 bases not matched to a gene. The CDR3 region is CASSYTGVYGYTF. The CDR3 DNA is TGTGCCAGCAGTTATACAGGGGTCTATGGCTACACCTTC.

This clone came up once. The chain's CDR3 is CAIRTGLAGDTGELFF. Here the CDR3 DNA reads TGTGCCATCAGGACGGGACTAGCGGGAGACACCGGGGAGCTGTTTTTT. The chain couples TRBV10-3 to TRBJ2-2; TRBD2 agrees at 14 bases. The V segment lost 6 bases and the J segment 3 bases; nucleotides outside the gene matches: 3. Germline values: CDR1 ENHRY, CDR2 SYGVKD. The CDR3 spans 16 residues.

V usage is TRBV4-1 and J usage is TRBJ1-1, with unresolved D. CDR1 and CDR2 from the germline V gene are MGHRA and YSYEKL. The CDR3 consists of 15 residues. The ends were cut back, 0 bases at V and 6 bases at J, with 14 bases in the middle. The CDR3 spells CASSQEGSILAEAFF. CDR3 nucleotide sequence: TGCGCCAGCAGCCAAGAGGGGAGTATTTTGGCTGAAGCTTTCTTT.

The chain couples TRBV18 to TRBJ2-2; 10 bases map to TRBD2. The CDR3 is made up of 20 amino acids. With V trimmed by 0 bases and J by 3 bases, 13 bases remained unmatched. The V gene's germline CDR1 is KGHSH and CDR2 LQKENI. CDR3: CASSPPKLAGLNQDTGELFF. CDR3 bases: TGTGCCAGCTCACCACCGAAACTAGCGGGATTAAACCAGGACACCGGGGAGCTGTTTTTT.

This chain links TRBV5-1 with TRBJ1-1, with TRBD1 matching over 9 bases. CDR1 is SGHRS, CDR2 YFSETQ, per germline. This CDR3 has 17 amino acids. The J segment lost 1 base and the V segment lost 1 base, leaving 8 bases of the junction unmatched. The CDR3 region has the DNA TGCGCCAGCAGCTTGCCGGGACAGGGTGGTCGGAACACTGAAGCTTTCTTT. The encoded protein is CASSLPGQGGRNTEAFF.

The chain has TRBV27 and TRBJ1-2; TRBD1 aligns across 7 bases. The V gene end was trimmed by 5 bases and the J gene end by 4 bases; junction bases not matched to a gene: 7. Germline V gene sequence: CDR1 MNHEY, CDR2 SMNVEV (reference sequence). The CDR3 spans 14 residues. The CDR3 loop reads CASSQDRAVYGYTF. The DNA of the CDR3 is TGTGCCAGCAGTCAAGACAGGGCTGTCTATGGCTACACCTTC.

The chain carries TRBV4-3 and TRBJ2-2, with 8 bases identical to TRBD1. Germline loops: CDR1 LGHNA, CDR2 YSLEER. CDR3 length equals 16 residues. V trimming: 4 bases; J trimming: 2 bases; junction bases outside the gene matches: 6. The CDR3 DNA is TGCGCCAGCAGCCCTAACAGGGGGGTAAACACCGGGGAGCTGTTTTTT. Translating gives CASSPNRGVNTGELFF.

The CDR3 bases are TGTGCCAGCACGAGGACTAGCGATTACAATGAGCAGTTCTTC. It specifies CASTRTSDYNEQFF. The V call is TRBV6-5, the J call TRBJ2-1; 9 bases line up with TRBD2. Trimming took 7 bases from V and 4 from J; bases not matched to a gene: 5. Germline values: CDR1 MNHEY, CDR2 SVGAGI. The CDR3 totals 14 residues.